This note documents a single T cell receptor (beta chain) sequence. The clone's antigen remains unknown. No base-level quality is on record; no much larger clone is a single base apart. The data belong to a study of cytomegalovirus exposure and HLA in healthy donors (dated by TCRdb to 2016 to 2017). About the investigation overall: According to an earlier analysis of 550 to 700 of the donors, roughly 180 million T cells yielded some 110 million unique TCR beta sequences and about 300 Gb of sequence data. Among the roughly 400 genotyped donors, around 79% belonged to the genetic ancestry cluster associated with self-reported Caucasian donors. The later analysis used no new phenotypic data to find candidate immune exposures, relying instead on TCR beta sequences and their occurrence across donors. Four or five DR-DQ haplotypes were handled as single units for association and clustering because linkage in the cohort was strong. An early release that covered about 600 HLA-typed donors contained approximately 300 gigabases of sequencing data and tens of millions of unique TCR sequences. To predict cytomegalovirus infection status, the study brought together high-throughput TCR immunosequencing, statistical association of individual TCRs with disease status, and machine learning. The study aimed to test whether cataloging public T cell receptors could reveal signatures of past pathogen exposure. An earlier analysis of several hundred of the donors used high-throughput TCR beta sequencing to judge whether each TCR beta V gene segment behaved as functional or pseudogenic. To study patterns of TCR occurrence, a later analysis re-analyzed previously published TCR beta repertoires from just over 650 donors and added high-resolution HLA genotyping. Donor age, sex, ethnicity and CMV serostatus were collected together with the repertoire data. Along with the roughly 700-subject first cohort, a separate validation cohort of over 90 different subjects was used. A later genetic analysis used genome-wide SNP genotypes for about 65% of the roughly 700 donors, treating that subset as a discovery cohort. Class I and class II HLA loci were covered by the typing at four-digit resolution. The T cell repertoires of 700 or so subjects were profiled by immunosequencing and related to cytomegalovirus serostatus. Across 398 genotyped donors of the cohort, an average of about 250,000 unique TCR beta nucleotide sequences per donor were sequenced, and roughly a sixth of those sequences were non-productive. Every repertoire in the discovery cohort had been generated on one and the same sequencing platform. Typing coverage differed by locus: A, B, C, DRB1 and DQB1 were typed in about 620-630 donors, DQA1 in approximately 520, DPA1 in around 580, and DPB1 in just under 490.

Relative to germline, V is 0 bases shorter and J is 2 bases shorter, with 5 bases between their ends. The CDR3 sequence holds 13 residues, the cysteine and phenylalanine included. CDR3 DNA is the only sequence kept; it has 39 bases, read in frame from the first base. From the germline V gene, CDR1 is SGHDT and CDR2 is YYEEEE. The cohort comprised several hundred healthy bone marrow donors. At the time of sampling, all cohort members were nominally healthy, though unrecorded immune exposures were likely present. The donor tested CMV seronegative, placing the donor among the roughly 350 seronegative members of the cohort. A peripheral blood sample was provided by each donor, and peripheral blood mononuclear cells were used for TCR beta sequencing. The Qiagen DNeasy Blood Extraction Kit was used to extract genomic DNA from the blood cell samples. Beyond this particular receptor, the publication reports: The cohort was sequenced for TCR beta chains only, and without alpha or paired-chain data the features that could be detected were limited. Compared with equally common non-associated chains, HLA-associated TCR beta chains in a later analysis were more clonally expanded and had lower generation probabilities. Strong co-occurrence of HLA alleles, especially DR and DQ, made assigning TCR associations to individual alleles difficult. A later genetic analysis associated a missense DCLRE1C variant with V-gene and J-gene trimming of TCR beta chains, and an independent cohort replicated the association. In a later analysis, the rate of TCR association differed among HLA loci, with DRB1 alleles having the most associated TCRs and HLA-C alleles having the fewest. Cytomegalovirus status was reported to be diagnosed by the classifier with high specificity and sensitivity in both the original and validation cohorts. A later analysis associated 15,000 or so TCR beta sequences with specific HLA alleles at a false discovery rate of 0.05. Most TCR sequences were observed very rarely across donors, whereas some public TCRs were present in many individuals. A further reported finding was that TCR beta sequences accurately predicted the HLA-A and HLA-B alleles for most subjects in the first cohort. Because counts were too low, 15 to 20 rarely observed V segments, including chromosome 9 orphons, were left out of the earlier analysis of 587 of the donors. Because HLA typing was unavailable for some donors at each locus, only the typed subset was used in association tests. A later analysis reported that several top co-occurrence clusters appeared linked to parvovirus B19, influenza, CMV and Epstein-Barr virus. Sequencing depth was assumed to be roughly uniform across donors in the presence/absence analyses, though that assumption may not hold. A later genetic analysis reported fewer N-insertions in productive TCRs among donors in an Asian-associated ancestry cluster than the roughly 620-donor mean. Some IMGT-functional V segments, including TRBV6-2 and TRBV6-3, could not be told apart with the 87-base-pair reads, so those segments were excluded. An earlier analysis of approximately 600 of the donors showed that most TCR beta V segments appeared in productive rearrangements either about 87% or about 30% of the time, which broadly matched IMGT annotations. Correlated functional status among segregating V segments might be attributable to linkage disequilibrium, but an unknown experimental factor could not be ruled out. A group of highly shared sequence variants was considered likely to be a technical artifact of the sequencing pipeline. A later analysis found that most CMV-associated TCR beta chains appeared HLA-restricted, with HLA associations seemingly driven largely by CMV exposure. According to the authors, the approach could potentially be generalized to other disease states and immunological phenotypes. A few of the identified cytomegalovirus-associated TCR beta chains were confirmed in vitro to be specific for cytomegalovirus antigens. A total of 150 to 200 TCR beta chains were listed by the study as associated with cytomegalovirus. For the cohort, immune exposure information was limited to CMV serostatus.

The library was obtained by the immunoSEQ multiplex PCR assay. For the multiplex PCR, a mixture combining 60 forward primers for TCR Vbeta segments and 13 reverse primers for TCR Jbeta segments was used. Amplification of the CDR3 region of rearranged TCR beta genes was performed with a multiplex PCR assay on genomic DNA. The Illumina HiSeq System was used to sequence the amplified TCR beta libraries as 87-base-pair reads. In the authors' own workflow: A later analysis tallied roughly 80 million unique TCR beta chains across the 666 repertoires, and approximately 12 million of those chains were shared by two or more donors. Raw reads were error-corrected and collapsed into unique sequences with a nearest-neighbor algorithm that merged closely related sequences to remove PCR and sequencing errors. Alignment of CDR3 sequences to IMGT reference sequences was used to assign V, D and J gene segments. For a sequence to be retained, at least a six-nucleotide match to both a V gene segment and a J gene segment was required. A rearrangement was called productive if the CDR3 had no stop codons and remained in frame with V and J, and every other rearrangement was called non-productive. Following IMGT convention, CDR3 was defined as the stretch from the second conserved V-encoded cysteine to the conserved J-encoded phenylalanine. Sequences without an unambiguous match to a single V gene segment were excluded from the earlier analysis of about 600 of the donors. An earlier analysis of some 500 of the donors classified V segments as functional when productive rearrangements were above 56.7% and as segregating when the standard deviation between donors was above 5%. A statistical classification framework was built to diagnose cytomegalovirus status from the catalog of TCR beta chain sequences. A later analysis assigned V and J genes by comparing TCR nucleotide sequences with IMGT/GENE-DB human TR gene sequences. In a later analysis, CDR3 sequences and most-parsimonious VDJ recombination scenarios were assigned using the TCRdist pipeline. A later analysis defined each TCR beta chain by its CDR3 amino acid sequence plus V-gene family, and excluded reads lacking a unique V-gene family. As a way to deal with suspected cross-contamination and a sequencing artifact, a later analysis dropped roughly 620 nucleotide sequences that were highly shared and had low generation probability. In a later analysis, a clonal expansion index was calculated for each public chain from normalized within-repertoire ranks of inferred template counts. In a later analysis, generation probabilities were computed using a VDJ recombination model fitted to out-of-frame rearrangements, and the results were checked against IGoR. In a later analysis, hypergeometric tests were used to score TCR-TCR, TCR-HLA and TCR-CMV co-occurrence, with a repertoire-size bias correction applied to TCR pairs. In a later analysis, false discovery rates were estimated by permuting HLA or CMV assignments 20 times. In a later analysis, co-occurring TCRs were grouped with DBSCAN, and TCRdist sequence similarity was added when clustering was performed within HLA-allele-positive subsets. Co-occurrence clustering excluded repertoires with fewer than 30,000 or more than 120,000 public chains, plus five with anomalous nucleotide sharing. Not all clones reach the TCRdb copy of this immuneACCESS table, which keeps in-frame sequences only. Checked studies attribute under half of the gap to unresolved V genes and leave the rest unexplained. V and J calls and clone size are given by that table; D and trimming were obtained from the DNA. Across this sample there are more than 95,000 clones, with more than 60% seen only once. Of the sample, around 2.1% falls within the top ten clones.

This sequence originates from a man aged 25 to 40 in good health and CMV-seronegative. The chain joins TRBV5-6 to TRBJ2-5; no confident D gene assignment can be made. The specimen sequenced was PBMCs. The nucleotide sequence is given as TGTGCCAGCAGCTTGGAGGAGCAAGAGACCCAGTACTTC. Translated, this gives CASSLEEQETQYF.